Below, one T cell receptor (beta chain) is given with its context. 13 Jbeta primers and 60 Vbeta primers were used for the PCR. Method: immunoSEQ multiplex PCR; TCRdb's copy keeps in-frame clones and lacks some. This sample has approximately 200,000 clones, with over 75% found just once. The CDR3 sequence is 17 residues long. Germline lookup yields CDR1 SGHAT and CDR2 FQDESV (reference sequence). With 0 bases clipped from V and 8 bases from J, the junction kept 6 bases outside the gene matches. These data belong to a study of cytomegalovirus exposure and HLA in healthy donors. Specimen: PBMCs. This clonotype was sampled from a girl aged 2 to 9 in good health and CMV-seronegative. This chain links TRBV11-1 with TRBJ2-1; the match to TRBD2 covers 14 bases. CDR3 DNA sequence: TGTGCCAGCAGCTTAGCGCTGACTAGCGGGGGGGCCGATGAGCAGTTCTTC. It specifies CASSLALTSGGADEQFF.